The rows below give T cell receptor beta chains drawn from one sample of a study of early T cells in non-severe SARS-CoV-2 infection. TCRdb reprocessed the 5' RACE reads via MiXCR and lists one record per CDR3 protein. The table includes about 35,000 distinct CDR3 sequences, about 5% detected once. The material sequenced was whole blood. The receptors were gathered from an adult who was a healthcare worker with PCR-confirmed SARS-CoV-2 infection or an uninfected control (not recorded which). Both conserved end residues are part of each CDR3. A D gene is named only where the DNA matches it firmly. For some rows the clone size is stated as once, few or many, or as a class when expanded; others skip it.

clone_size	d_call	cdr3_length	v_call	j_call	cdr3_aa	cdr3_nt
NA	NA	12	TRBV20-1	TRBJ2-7	CSAYSASYEQYF	TGCAGTGCTTACTCCGCCTCCTACGAGCAGTACTTC
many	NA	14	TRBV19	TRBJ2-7	CASSIRDNHYEQYF	TGTGCCAGTAGTATTCGTGACAACCACTACGAGCAGTACTTC
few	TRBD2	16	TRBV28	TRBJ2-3	CASRPKLAGGADTQYF	TGTGCCAGCAGACCAAAACTAGCGGGGGGCGCAGATACGCAGTATTTT
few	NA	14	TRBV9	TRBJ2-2	CASSVVSNTGELFF	TGTGCCAGCAGCGTAGTCTCAAACACCGGGGAGCTGTTTTTT
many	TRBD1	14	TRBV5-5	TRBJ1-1	CASSLQGARTEAFF	TGTGCCAGCAGCTTACAGGGGGCACGAACTGAAGCTTTCTTT
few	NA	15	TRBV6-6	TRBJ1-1	CASSYFSGLNTEAFF	TGTGCCAGCAGTTACTTCTCGGGGTTGAACACTGAAGCTTTCTTT
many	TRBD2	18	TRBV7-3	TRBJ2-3	CASSLGYASGEATDTQYF	TGTGCCAGCAGCTTAGGGTATGCTAGCGGGGAGGCCACAGATACGCAGTATTTT
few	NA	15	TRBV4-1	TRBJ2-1	CASSQVRGTYNEQFF	TGCGCCAGCAGCCAAGTTAGGGGGACCTACAATGAGCAGTTCTTC
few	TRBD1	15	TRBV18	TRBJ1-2	CASSLRGGQVYGYTF	TGTGCCAGCTCACTTCGAGGCGGACAGGTCTATGGCTACACCTTC
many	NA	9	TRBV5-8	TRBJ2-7	CASSQEQYF	TGTGCCAGCTCCCAAGAGCAGTACTTC
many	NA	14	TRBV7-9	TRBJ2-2	CASSLTGYTGELFF	TGTGCCAGCAGCTTAACTGGTTACACCGGGGAGCTGTTTTTT
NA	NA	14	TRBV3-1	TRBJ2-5	CASSQDARGETQYF	TGTGCCAGCAGCCAAGATGCCAGGGGAGAGACCCAGTACTTC
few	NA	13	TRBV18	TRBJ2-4	CASSPRQENIQYF	TGTGCCAGCTCACCACGACAGGAAAACATTCAGTACTTC
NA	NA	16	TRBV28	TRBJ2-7	CASSLFLGTAGYEQYF	TGTGCCAGCAGTTTATTTTTGGGGACAGCGGGCTACGAGCAGTACTTC
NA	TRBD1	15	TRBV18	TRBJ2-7	CASSPFRDRVNEQYF	TGTGCCAGCTCACCCTTCCGGGACAGGGTGAACGAGCAGTACTTC
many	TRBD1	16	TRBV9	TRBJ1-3	CASSLDRGPTGNTIYF	TGTGCCAGCAGCCTTGACAGGGGGCCAACTGGAAACACCATATATTTT
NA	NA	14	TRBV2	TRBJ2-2	CATRGRSYTGELFF	TGTGCAACTAGGGGTAGATCGTATACCGGGGAGCTGTTTTTT
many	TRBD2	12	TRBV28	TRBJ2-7	CASTSGGYEQYF	TGTGCCAGCACTAGCGGGGGCTACGAGCAGTACTTC
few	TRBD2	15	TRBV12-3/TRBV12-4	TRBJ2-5	CASSLLAGGKETQYF	TGTGCCAGCAGTTTACTAGCGGGGGGGAAAGAGACCCAGTACTTC
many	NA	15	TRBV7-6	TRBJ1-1	CASSAATGKNTEAFF	TGTGCCAGCAGCGCTGCGACGGGGAAGAACACTGAAGCTTTCTTT
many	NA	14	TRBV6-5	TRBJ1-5	CASSYSTTHQPQHF	TGTGCCAGCAGTTACTCTACGACCCATCAGCCCCAGCATTTT
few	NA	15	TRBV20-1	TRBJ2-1	CSPQRPESSYNEQFF	TGCAGTCCACAACGCCCGGAGAGCTCCTACAATGAGCAGTTCTTC
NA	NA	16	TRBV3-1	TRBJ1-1	CASSQRFRGGETEAFF	TGTGCCAGCAGCCAAAGATTTAGGGGGGGTGAGACTGAAGCTTTCTTT
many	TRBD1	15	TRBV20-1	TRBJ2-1	CSASPGTAPRGEQFF	TGCAGTGCTAGTCCCGGGACAGCCCCCAGGGGTGAGCAGTTCTTC
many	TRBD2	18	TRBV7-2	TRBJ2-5	CASSLELAGGPYQETQYF	TGTGCCAGCAGCTTAGAACTAGCGGGGGGCCCGTACCAAGAGACCCAGTACTTC
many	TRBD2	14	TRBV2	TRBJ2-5	CASSDFSGGETQYF	TGTGCCAGCAGTGATTTTAGCGGGGGAGAGACCCAGTACTTC
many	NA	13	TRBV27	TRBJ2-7	CASSVTASYEQYF	TGTGCCAGCAGCGTGACAGCCTCCTACGAGCAGTACTTC
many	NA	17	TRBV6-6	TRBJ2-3	CASSYFFNQGMPDTQYF	TGTGCCAGCAGTTACTTCTTTAATCAGGGTATGCCAGATACGCAGTATTTT
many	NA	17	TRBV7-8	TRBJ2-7	CASSPKRPGTGLDEQYF	TGTGCCAGCAGCCCAAAACGCCCAGGGACGGGTCTCGACGAGCAGTACTTC
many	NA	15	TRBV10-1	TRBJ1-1	CASSGTFGGGTEAFF	TGCGCCAGCTCCGGGACGTTCGGCGGGGGCACTGAAGCTTTCTTT
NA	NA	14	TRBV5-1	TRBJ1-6	CASSSGLINSPLHF	TGCGCCAGCAGCTCGGGACTGATTAATTCACCCCTCCACTTT
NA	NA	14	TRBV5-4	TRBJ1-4	CASSSMGANEKLFF	TGTGCCAGCAGCTCGATGGGGGCTAATGAAAAACTGTTTTTT
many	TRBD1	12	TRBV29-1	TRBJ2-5	CSTSDRVETQYF	TGCAGTACGAGTGACAGGGTAGAGACCCAGTACTTC
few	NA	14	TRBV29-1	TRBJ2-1	CSVDPGKGYNEQFF	TGCAGCGTTGATCCTGGCAAGGGGTACAATGAGCAGTTCTTC
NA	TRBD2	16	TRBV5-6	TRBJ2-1	CASSLLAGRTYNEQFF	TGTGCCAGCAGCTTACTAGCGGGCCGTACCTACAATGAGCAGTTCTTC
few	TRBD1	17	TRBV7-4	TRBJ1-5	CASSLTGTGRYNQPQHF	TGTGCCAGCAGCCTAACCGGGACAGGGCGGTACAATCAGCCCCAGCATTTT
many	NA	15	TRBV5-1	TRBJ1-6	CASSAGTGNNSPLHF	TGCGCCAGCAGCGCGGGGACCGGCAATAATTCACCCCTCCACTTT